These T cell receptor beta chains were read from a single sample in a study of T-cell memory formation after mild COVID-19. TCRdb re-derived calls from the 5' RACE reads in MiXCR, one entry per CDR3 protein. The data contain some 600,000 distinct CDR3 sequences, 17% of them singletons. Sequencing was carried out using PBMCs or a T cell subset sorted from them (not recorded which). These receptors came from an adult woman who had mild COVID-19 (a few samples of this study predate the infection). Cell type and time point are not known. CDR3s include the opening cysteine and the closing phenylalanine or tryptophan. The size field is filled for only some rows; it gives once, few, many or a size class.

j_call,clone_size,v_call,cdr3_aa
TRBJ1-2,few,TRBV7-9,CASSLSQGSIGYTF
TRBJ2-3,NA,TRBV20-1,CSAQPTSGKTDTQYF
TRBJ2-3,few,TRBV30,CAGARASTDTQYF
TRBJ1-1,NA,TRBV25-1,CASSDSSGGPLNTEAFF
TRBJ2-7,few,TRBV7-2,CASSLATTSGAYEQYF
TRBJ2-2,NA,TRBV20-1,CSASAALAGGTNTGELFF
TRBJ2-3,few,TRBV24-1,CATSDAGGTDTQYF
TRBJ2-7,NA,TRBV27,CASSLSRTVIYEQYF
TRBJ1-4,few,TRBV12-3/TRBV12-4,CASSPLGGSEKLFF
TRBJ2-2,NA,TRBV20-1,CSARAPTDTGELFF
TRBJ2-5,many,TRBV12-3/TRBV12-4,CASSRHRTGSQETQYF
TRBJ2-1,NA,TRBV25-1,CASSESNSAEQFF
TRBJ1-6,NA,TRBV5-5,CASSSYRFNSPLHF
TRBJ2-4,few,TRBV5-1,CASSLQGGAKNIQYF
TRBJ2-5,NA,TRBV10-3,CAISESNPGEETQYF
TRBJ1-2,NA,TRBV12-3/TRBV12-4,CASSLSGGLGGYTF
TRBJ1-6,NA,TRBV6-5,CASSYSATGGVSPLHF
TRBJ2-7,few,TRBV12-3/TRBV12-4,CASSFPGTPYEQYF
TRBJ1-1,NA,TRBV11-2,CASSSPKNTEAFF
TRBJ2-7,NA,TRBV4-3,CASSQDPGLAVSSYEQYF
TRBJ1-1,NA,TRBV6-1,CASSDIFSGDEAFF
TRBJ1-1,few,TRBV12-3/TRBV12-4,CASSSTGRNTEAFF
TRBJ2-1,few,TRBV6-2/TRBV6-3,CASTGTRTPNEQFF
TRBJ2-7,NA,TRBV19,CASSITTDIAYEQYF
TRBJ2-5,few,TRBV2,CASRGEGKTQYF
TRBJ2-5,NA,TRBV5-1,CASSADGQTGETQYF
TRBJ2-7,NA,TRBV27,CASSLFPQGSSYEQYF
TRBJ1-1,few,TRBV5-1,CASNKRATSGRPNTEAFF
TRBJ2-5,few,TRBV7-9,CASSLVIEETQYF
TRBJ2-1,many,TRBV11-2,CASSLRTAYNEQFF
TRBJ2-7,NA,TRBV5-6,CASSLPTGVDEQYF
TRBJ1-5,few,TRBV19,CASSIGLGNQPQHF
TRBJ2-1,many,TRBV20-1,CSARDWRKPTSGKSYNEQFF
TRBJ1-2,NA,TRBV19,CASSRLGQGNGYTF
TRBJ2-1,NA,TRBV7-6,CASSLMTSGGPEQFF
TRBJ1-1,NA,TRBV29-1,CSASEAFF
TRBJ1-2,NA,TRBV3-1,CATLRGQGGGYTF
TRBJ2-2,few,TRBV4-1,CASSQASGTGELFF
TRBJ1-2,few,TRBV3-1,CASASTANYGYTF
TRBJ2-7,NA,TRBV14,CASSYPQGSEQYF
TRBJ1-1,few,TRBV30,CAWSVGTGSWAFF
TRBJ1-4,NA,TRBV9,CASSAGAGEKLFF
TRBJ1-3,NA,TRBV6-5,CASSLGQGVIGNTIYF
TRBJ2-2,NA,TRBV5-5,CASSLRDSNTGELFF
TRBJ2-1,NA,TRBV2,CASSPLGGDNEQFF
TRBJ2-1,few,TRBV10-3,CAISKVDLNEQFF
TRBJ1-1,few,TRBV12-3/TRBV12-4,CASTLMNMNTEAFF
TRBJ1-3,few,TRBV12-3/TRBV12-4,CASSLGAARTIYF
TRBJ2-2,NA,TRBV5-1,CASSLDTGSTGELFF